One and the same sample provided the 10 T cell receptor beta chains below, sequenced in a study of T cell responses to AZD1222 COVID-19 vaccine. Sequencing was performed with immunoSEQ multiplex PCR; in TCRdb, only in-frame clones are kept and a portion is missing. In the table there are around 140,000 clones, 92% of which are singletons. The sequences come from peripheral blood, collected 28 days after the second AZD1222 dose. Receptor source: an adult who received the AZD1222 COVID-19 vaccine.

The rearrangement links TRBV11-3 to TRBJ2-2, with 9 bases identical to TRBD2. V lost 5 bases, J lost 3 bases, and 10 bases stayed unmatched. This CDR3 spans 17 amino acids. Germline V CDR1 and CDR2: SGHNT, YENEEA. CDR3 protein: CASSPASGISYTGELFF. The CDR3 nucleotides are TGTGCCAGCAGCCCTGCTAGCGGGATATCGTACACCGGGGAGCTGTTTTTT.

J is TRBJ2-3 and V is TRBV9; TRBD2 aligns across 10 bases. Germline CDR1 is SGDLS and CDR2 is YYNGEE. V trimming: 0 bases; J trimming: 2 bases; junction bases outside the gene matches: 3. The CDR3 has 16 amino acids. The CDR3 loop reads CASSVVGTSATDTQYF. As DNA, the CDR3 is TGTGCCAGCAGCGTAGTTGGGACTAGCGCCACAGATACGCAGTATTTT. The variable domain in full, with the rest retrieved from reference TRBV9 and TRBJ2-3, is DSGVTQTPKHLITATGQRVTLRCSPRSGDLSVYWYQQSLDQGLQFLIQYYNGEERAKGNILERFSAQQFPDLHSELNLSSLELGDSALYFCASSVVGTSATDTQYFGPGTRLTVL.

This chain uses TRBV29-1 with TRBJ2-1, with D perhaps matching TRBD1 (6 bases). V was cut by 7 bases and J by 3 bases, with 25 bases left in between. The CDR3 consists of 17 residues. From germline, CDR1 is SQVTM and CDR2 ANQGSEA. CDR3 protein: CSAGRMNTGHFYNEQFF. In DNA form, the CDR3 reads TGCAGCGCCGGACGAATGAATACGGGACACTTCTACAATGAGCAGTTCTTC.

The chain links TRBV28 to TRBJ1-2, with a possible D match to TRBD1 (5 bases). Germline V gives CDR1 MDHEN, CDR2 SYDVKM. This CDR3 is 12 amino acids long. V was shortened by 5 bases and J by 8 bases, with 12 bases between the two germline ends. CDR3 bases: TGTGCCAGCAGTGCAGGGTCGCGAGGCTACACCTTC. As protein: CASSAGSRGYTF.

This chain connects TRBV19 to TRBJ2-2; 10 positions match TRBD1. J lost 5 bases, V lost 5 bases, and 8 bases had no gene match. The length of the CDR3 is 16 residues. In germline, CDR1 is LNHDA, CDR2 SQIVND (reference sequence). The CDR3: CASSPIDRGRTGELFF. DNA for the CDR3: TGTGCCAGTAGTCCCATCGACAGGGGGCGAACCGGGGAGCTGTTTTTT.

V is TRBV19 and J is TRBJ1-3; tentative D call: TRBD1 (6 bases). Between the trimmed V and J ends, which lost 3 bases and 0 bases, there was a span of 12 bases. Germline V gene lookup returns CDR1 LNHDA and CDR2 SQIVND (reference sequence). The CDR3 loop spans 16 amino acids. The chain's CDR3 is CASSISGQYSGNTIYF. CDR3 DNA sequence: TGTGCCAGTAGTATCTCCGGACAGTACTCTGGAAACACCATATATTTT.

The chain joins TRBV6-2 or TRBV6-3 to TRBJ2-1, with D perhaps TRBD1 (6 bases). There are 18 residues in the CDR3. Trimming pared 2 bases from V and 2 bases from J, leaving 19 bases between. The germline CDR1 and CDR2 sequences are MNHEY and SVGEGT. This CDR3 reads CASSYTYLGTQAYNEQFF. CDR3 sequence (DNA): TGTGCCAGCAGTTACACTTATCTCGGGACACAAGCCTACAATGAGCAGTTCTTC.

V is TRBV18 and J is TRBJ1-3, with no clear D. The CDR3 is made up of 16 amino acids. V lost 0 bases and J lost 4, with 13 bases in between. Germline V gives CDR1 KGHSH, CDR2 LQKENI. Here the CDR3 DNA reads TGTGCCAGCTCACCACCGACGGGAAGGGCAGGAAACACCATATATTTT. Encoded protein: CASSPPTGRAGNTIYF.

The gene calls are TRBV28 and TRBJ1-1; 12 nucleotides line up with TRBD1. Germline values: CDR1 MDHEN, CDR2 SYDVKM. The CDR3 has 17 amino acids. Trimming took 3 bases from V and 1 from J; bases not matched to a gene: 6. The CDR3 nucleotides are TGTGCCAGCAGTTTCCGGGACAGGGGGCCCTGGAACACTGAAGCTTTCTTT. Translating it yields CASSFRDRGPWNTEAFF.

The genes are TRBV12-3 or TRBV12-4 and TRBJ1-5; D gene ambiguous. The CDR3 has 12 residues. The V gene lost 2 bases and the J gene lost 7 bases, with 6 bases spanning the gap. In DNA form, the CDR3 reads TGTGCCAGCAGTTTACTGGGGCAGCCCCAGCATTTT. Amino acids: CASSLLGQPQHF.